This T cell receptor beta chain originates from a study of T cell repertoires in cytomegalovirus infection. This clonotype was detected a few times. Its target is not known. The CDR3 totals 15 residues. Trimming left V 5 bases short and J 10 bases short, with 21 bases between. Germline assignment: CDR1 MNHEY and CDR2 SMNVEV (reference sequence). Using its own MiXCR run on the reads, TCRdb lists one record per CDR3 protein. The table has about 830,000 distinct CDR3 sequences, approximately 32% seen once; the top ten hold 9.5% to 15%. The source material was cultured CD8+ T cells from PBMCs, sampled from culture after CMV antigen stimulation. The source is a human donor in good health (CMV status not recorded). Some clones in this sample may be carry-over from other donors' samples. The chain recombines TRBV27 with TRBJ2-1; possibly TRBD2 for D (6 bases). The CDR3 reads CASSALGQRGFEQFF. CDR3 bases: TGTGCCAGCAGTGCGCTGGGGCAACGGGGGTTCGAGCAGTTCTTC.